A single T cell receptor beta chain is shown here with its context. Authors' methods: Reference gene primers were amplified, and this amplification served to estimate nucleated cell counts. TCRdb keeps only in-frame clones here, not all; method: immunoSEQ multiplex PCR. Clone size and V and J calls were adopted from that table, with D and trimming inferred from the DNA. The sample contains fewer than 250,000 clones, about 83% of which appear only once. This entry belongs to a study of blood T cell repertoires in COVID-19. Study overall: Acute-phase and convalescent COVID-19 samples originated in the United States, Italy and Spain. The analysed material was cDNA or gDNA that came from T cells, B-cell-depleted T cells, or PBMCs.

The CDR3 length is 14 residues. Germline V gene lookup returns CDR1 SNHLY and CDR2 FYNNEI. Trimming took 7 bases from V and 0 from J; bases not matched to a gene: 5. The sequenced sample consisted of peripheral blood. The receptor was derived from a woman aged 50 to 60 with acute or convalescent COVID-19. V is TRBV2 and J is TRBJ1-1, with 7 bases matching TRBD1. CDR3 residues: CASNQGQLNTEAFF. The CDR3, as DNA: TGTGCCAGCAACCAGGGACAGTTGAACACTGAAGCTTTCTTT.